Each of the 8 T cell receptor beta chains below was sequenced from the same sample in a study of beta chain features in type 1 diabetes. No antigen has been assigned to these receptors. Whole-study results and caveats: Researchers report that Type 1 diabetes patients had moderately but significantly shorter TCRB CDR3s across all four CD4+ subsets.

What was sequenced were expressed TCRB transcripts, since all of the isolated RNA had been reverse transcribed. Sequenced by immunoSEQ multiplex PCR; TCRdb stores in-frame clones only, minus some. The data hold approximately 260,000 clones, with approximately 24% observed a single time. Input material: naive CD4+ T cells from blood. The origin of the receptors is a woman aged 25 to 39 with type 1 diabetes.

This clone occurred a few times. The CDR3 sequence is CASSVGQGNEQFF. CDR3 DNA sequence: TGTGCCAGCAGCGTAGGACAGGGCAATGAGCAGTTCTTC. The chain combines TRBV9 with TRBJ2-1; 7 bases fit TRBD1. Germline trimming cut 0 bases from V and 6 bases from J; bases unmatched to any gene: 0. This CDR3 has 13 amino acids. Germline V gives CDR1 SGDLS, CDR2 YYNGEE.

The gene calls are TRBV19 and TRBJ1-1, with D unresolved. CDR1 is LNHDA and CDR2 is SQIVND in the germline V gene (reference sequence). The CDR3 has 12 residues. Trimming left V 5 bases short and J 4 bases short, with 8 bases between. The CDR3 reads CASSFSGTEAFF. CDR3 nucleotide sequence: TGTGCCAGTAGTTTTAGTGGCACTGAAGCTTTCTTT.

This chain joins TRBV11-2 and TRBJ2-7; a weak D match, TRBD2 (5 bases). Germline V lookup: CDR1 SGHAT, CDR2 FQNNGV. This CDR3 is 16 amino acids long. Trimming cost V 0 bases and J 9 bases, with 21 bases left between them. The CDR3 DNA is TGTGCCAGCAGCTTAGATCGCGACTACCCTCTCCTTCGGCAGTACTTC. This encodes CASSLDRDYPLLRQYF. Using reference TRBV11-2 and TRBJ2-7 for the parts outside the CDR3, the full variable domain is EAGVAQSPRYKIIEKRQSVAFWCNPISGHATLYWYQQILGQGPKLLIQFQNNGVVDDSQLPKDRFSAERLKGVDSTLKIQPAKLEDSAVYLCASSLDRDYPLLRQYFGPGTRLTVT.

The chain couples TRBV5-6 to TRBJ2-3, with D unclear. Trimming took off 4 bases at V and 6 bases at J, with 15 bases between the two ends. Germline CDR1 reads SGHDT; CDR2 reads YYEEEE. The CDR3 contains 14 residues. CDR3 sequence (DNA): TGTGCCAGCAGCCTCCCCCCCTCCTCCGATACGCAGTATTTT. Its protein product is CASSLPPSSDTQYF. Combining the CDR3 with reference TRBV5-6 and TRBJ2-3 gives the whole variable domain DAGVTQSPTHLIKTRGQQVTLRCSPKSGHDTVSWYQQALGQGPQFIFQYYEEEERQRGNFPDRFSGHQFPNYSSELNVNALLLGDSALYLCASSLPPSSDTQYFGPGTRLTVL.

This clone was seen only a few times. V and J are TRBV7-2 and TRBJ2-1; D is possibly TRBD1 (6 bases). CDR1 is SGHTA and CDR2 is FQGNSA in the germline V gene. This CDR3 contains 14 residues. The V gene lost 2 bases and the J gene lost 3 bases, with 8 bases spanning the gap. The CDR3 spells CASSLTQGYNEQFF. CDR3 in DNA: TGTGCCAGCAGCTTAACACAGGGCTACAATGAGCAGTTCTTC.

In this sample, this clone turned up a few times. V gene TRBV7-8 combines with J gene TRBJ2-7; 10 nucleotides align to TRBD2. The CDR3 contains 18 residues. CDR1 is SGHVS and CDR2 is FQNEAQ in the germline V gene. The J segment lost 0 bases and the V segment lost 3 bases, leaving 11 bases of the junction unmatched. This CDR3 is CASSLVSLAGLSSYEQYF. CDR3 bases: TGTGCCAGCAGCTTGGTTTCACTAGCGGGGCTAAGCTCCTACGAGCAGTACTTC.

The sample holds a few counts of this clone. V is TRBV18 and J is TRBJ2-6, with TRBD2 identical over 11 bases. Unmatched junction bases numbered 11, after V lost 6 bases and J lost 4 bases. Germline loops: CDR1 KGHSH, CDR2 LQKENI. This CDR3 is built from 18 residues. For the CDR3, the DNA is TGTGCCAGCTCGCAACAACTAGCGGGAGCTGAAGGGGCCAACGTCCTGACTTTC. Translation gives CASSQQLAGAEGANVLTF.

Concerning this clone itself: A read error may account for a junction end that differs from germline. The sample carries other DNA sequences with the same CDR3. This chain links TRBV7-9 with TRBJ2-3, with D possibly being TRBD2 (6 bases). The length of the CDR3 is 14 residues. Looked up from germline, CDR1 is SEHNR and CDR2 is FQNEAQ (reference sequence). The CDR3 protein is CASSLSTSTDTQYF. In DNA, the CDR3 is TGTGCCAGCAGCTTATCAACTAGCACGGATACGCAGTATTTT. Full variable domain (rest looked up from reference TRBV7-9 and TRBJ2-3): DTGVSQNPRHKITKRGQNVTFRCDPISEHNRLYWYRQTLGQGPEFLTYFQNEAQLEKSRLLSDRFSAERPKGSFSTLEIQRTEQGDSAMYLCASSLSTSTDTQYFGPGTRLTVL.